This entry lists 25 T cell receptor beta chains sequenced from one sample in a study of T cells in Graves' hyperthyroidism and ophthalmopathy. Researchers amplified the TCR beta CDR3 regions from RNA transcripts. A set of HTBI primers served as the primers for a first-round RT-PCR of the TCR CDR3. TCRdb reprocessed the multiplex PCR reads via MiXCR and lists one record per CDR3 protein. The table has 600,000 or so distinct CDR3 sequences, more than 14% seen once. What was sequenced was blood. These receptors were obtained from a woman aged 45 to 65 with Graves' ophthalmopathy.

CDR3 nucleotide sequence: TGTGCCAGCAGTTTCCCCGGGAGAGAGCAGTTCTTC. Translated, it gives CASSFPGREQFF. The V and J genes are TRBV27 and TRBJ2-1, with TRBD2 as a possible D gene (6 bases). Between the trimmed V and J ends, which lost 3 bases and 10 bases, there was a span of 10 bases. This CDR3 region has 12 residues. Germline CDR1 MNHEY, CDR2 SMNVEV (reference sequence).

This clonotype was counted at least ten times. The rearrangement uses TRBV6-2 or TRBV6-3 and TRBJ1-5; D gene unclear. The CDR3 runs to 15 residues. V was shortened by 6 bases and J by 4 bases, with 16 bases between the two germline ends. The germline V gene has CDR1 MNHEY and CDR2 SVGEGT. In DNA form, the CDR3 reads TGTGCCAGCAGCTCGGGAGCCCTTGGGAATCAGCCCCAGCATTTT. Residues: CASSSGALGNQPQHF.

This clonotype occurred many times. The V and J genes are TRBV2 and TRBJ2-5; TRBD1 matches 9 bases. Germline V gives CDR1 SNHLY, CDR2 FYNNEI. Losses at the gene ends were 4 bases for V and 5 bases for J; bases not matched to a gene: 2. This CDR3 comprises 13 residues. Written as DNA, the CDR3 is TGTGCCAGCAGTGGGGACAGGGTCGAGACCCAGTACTTC. As protein: CASSGDRVETQYF.

The sample holds many counts of this clonotype. The rearrangement joins TRBV6-1 to TRBJ2-7; D is undetermined. Germline lookup yields CDR1 MNHNS and CDR2 SASEGT. The CDR3 extends over 14 amino acids. V was clipped by 5 bases and J by 0 bases, with 11 bases between them. In DNA, the CDR3 is TGTGCCAGCAGTAAGGACCATGCCTCCTACGAGCAGTACTTC. Its protein is CASSKDHASYEQYF.

This clonotype was counted a few times. The chain links TRBV7-6 to TRBJ2-7; 8 nucleotides match TRBD2. J gave up 4 bases and V 4 bases, and 6 bases lay outside the gene matches. CDR1 and CDR2 (germline): SGHVS, FNYEAQ. CDR3 length: 14 amino acids. CDR3 sequence: CASSSREGGYEQYF. Here the CDR3 DNA reads TGTGCCAGCAGCTCCCGGGAGGGAGGATACGAGCAGTACTTC.

V is TRBV12-3 or TRBV12-4 and J is TRBJ2-2; a possible D gene is TRBD1 (6 bases). V dropped 10 bases and J dropped 5 bases, with 17 bases sitting between them. The CDR3 is 14 residues long. The CDR3 bases are TGTGCCATCCACACAGGGTACCAAACCGGGGAGCTGTTTTTT. Translated, it gives CAIHTGYQTGELFF.

This clonotype was seen repeatedly, ten times or more. The V gene is TRBV12-3 or TRBV12-4, the J gene TRBJ1-2; D may be TRBD1 (6 bases). The CDR3 is made up of 13 amino acids. V lost 6 bases and J lost 7, with 15 bases in between. In nucleotides, the CDR3 is TGTGCCAGCAGCACTACAGGGTCCCGTGGCTACACCTTC. This codes for CASSTTGSRGYTF.

On this clonotype itself: Being one base from a much bigger clone, this may be a read error. This sequence joins TRBV28 and TRBJ1-2; TRBD1 might be the D (5 bases). The CDR3 has 12 amino acids. Per germline, CDR1 MDHEN and CDR2 SYDVKM. DNA for the CDR3: TGTGCCAGCAGCTCCGACGACAGTGGCTACATCTTC. Translation gives CASSSDDSGYIF.

A few counts support this clonotype. Given a much more abundant clone one base away, this may be a read error. No conserved phenylalanine or tryptophan is present at the end of the CDR3, so a read error is the likely explanation. The rearrangement joins TRBV7-9 to TRBJ2-1; 8 bases agree with TRBD1. V lost 5 bases, J lost 4 bases, and 7 bases stayed unmatched. The CDR3 spans 15 residues. Germline loops: CDR1 SEHNR, CDR2 FQNEAQ (reference sequence). The CDR3 nucleotides read TGTGCCAGCAGCAATCACCGGGACAGGTACAATGAGCAGTTCCTC. As protein: CASSNHRDRYNEQFL.

The chain couples TRBV9 to TRBJ2-2; no firm D call. Looked up from germline, CDR1 is SGDLS and CDR2 is YYNGEE. The CDR3 contains 14 residues. The ends were cut back, 4 bases at V and 6 bases at J, with 13 bases in the middle. Here the CDR3 DNA reads TGTGCCAGCAGCCCCCGTTTCCCCGCCGGGGAGCTGTTTTTT. It translates to CASSPRFPAGELFF.

V is TRBV5-1 and J is TRBJ2-1; D is uncertain. V lost 2 bases to trimming and J lost 0 bases, with 6 bases between them. Germline V lookup: CDR1 SGHRS, CDR2 YFSETQ. The CDR3 runs to 14 residues. The CDR3 DNA follows: TGCGCCAGCAGCTTTCAGGTCTCCTACAATGAGCAGTTCTTC. The encoded protein is CASSFQVSYNEQFF.

This clonotype was seen repeatedly, ten times or more. The rearrangement links TRBV20-1 to TRBJ2-5; 16 positions agree with TRBD2. CDR1 is DFQATT, CDR2 SNEGSKA, per germline (reference sequence). This CDR3 spans 14 amino acids. The ends lost 6 bases at V and 5 bases at J; junction bases unmatched: 3. CDR3 nucleotide sequence: TGCAGTGCGGGACTAGCGGGAGGGCCGGAGACCCAGTACTTC. Amino acid sequence: CSAGLAGGPETQYF.

This clonotype was counted at least ten times. The V and J genes are TRBV7-2 and TRBJ1-5; D ambiguous. Trimming took 7 bases from V and 0 from J, leaving 13 bases between them. CDR1 is SGHTA and CDR2 is FQGNSA in the germline V gene. This CDR3 is 15 amino acids long. CDR3 in amino acids: CASTVERDSNQPQHF. The DNA for the CDR3 is TGTGCCAGCACCGTCGAAAGAGATAGCAATCAGCCCCAGCATTTT.

This clonotype has ten or more counts. The genes are TRBV9 and TRBJ2-5, with D possibly being TRBD2 (5 bases). The ends were cut back, 3 bases at V and 6 bases at J, with 18 bases in the middle. This CDR3 comprises 15 residues. Germline lookup yields CDR1 SGDLS and CDR2 YYNGEE. The CDR3, as DNA: TGTGCCAGCAGCGGTGGGGTCGGAGGTGCGAAGACCCAGTACTTC. Residues: CASSGGVGGAKTQYF.

This clonotype has at least ten counts. This chain links TRBV6-2 or TRBV6-3 with TRBJ1-5; D uncertain. The CDR3 consists of 14 residues. From germline, CDR1 is MNHEY and CDR2 SVGEGT. V dropped 2 bases and J dropped 2 bases, with 7 bases sitting between them. CDR3 in DNA: TGTGCCAGCAGTTACAGGGAAGGCAATCAGCCCCAGCATTTT. It translates to CASSYREGNQPQHF.

The CDR3 bases are TGCAGCGTTGAATTATTGACTAGCGGGGGAGATTACGAGCAGTTCTTC. Amino acids: CSVELLTSGGDYEQFF. The chain couples TRBV29-1 to TRBJ2-1; TRBD2 agrees at 12 bases. The CDR3 is 16 amino acids. Trimming removed 2 bases from V and 10 bases from J; junction bases left unmatched: 12. The germline V gene encodes CDR1 SQVTM and CDR2 ANQGSEA.

This clonotype was seen at least ten times. The chain recombines TRBV20-1 with TRBJ1-2; D gene uncertain. Trimming took 3 bases from V and 8 from J, leaving 13 bases between them. Germline loops: CDR1 DFQATT, CDR2 SNEGSKA (reference sequence). The CDR3 runs 12 residues. The CDR3, as DNA: TGCAGTGCTAGCGATCCCGGTTACGGCTACACCTTC. It specifies CSASDPGYGYTF.

This chain joins TRBV4-3 and TRBJ2-1; a possible D gene is TRBD1 (5 bases). In germline, CDR1 is LGHNA, CDR2 YSLEER. V lost 0 bases to trimming and J lost 0 bases, with 9 bases between them. This CDR3 contains 16 residues. The CDR3, as DNA: TGCGCCAGCAGCCAAGACTGGACAAGCTCCTACAATGAGCAGTTCTTC. This codes for CASSQDWTSSYNEQFF.

This clonotype turned up a few times. The V gene is TRBV10-3, the J gene TRBJ1-6, with TRBD1 matching over 8 bases. CDR1 is ENHRY, CDR2 SYGVKD, per germline. V gave up 4 bases and J gave up 9 bases; unmatched junction bases: 5. This CDR3 contains 14 residues. Here the CDR3 reads CAISVQGETSPLHF. CDR3 bases: TGTGCCATCAGTGTACAGGGGGAAACTTCACCCCTCCACTTT.

This clonotype showed up many times. V is TRBV6-1 and J is TRBJ1-5; D is perhaps TRBD1 (5 bases). The germline CDR1 and CDR2 sequences are MNHNS and SASEGT. Trimming removed 5 bases at V and 3 bases at J, with 14 bases between. The CDR3 totals 15 residues. In nucleotides, the CDR3 is TGTGCCAGCAGTCCACGGGGCAGCTACAATCAGCCCCAGCATTTT. Translated: CASSPRGSYNQPQHF.

In its sample, this clonotype was seen a few times. The chain recombines TRBV28 with TRBJ2-7; 8 nucleotides match TRBD2. The CDR3 is made up of 16 amino acids. CDR1 is MDHEN and CDR2 is SYDVKM in the germline V gene. V dropped 4 bases and J dropped 4; count of bases not matched to a gene: 12. CDR3 sequence: CASSSIGSGTTYEQYF. As DNA, the CDR3 is TGTGCCAGCAGTTCCATTGGTAGCGGGACTACTTACGAGCAGTACTTC.

This clonotype was seen many times. The gene calls are TRBV2 and TRBJ2-1; D unclear. This CDR3 comprises 11 residues. The V end was cut by 6 bases, the J end by 5 bases, with 5 bases between. Germline assignment: CDR1 SNHLY and CDR2 FYNNEI. The CDR3 sequence is CASRINNEQFF. The DNA of the CDR3 is TGTGCCAGCAGGATCAACAATGAGCAGTTCTTC. Looking up the rest from reference TRBV2 and TRBJ2-1 gives the full variable domain: EPEVTQTPSHQVTQMGQEVILRCVPISNHLYFYWYRQILGQKVEFLVSFYNNEISEKSEIFDDQFSVERPDGSNFTLKIRSTKLEDSAMYFCASRINNEQFFGPGTRLTVL.

Concerning this clonotype itself: This sequence may be a read error, since a much larger clone differs from it by one base. Because it lacks the conserved phenylalanine or tryptophan at the end, this CDR3 is likely a read error. This chain links TRBV20-1 with TRBJ2-2; D gene uncertain. Germline CDR1 is DFQATT and CDR2 is SNEGSKA (reference sequence). The CDR3 runs 13 residues. The germline V and J ends were trimmed by 3 bases and 4 bases, with 9 bases remaining between them. The chain's CDR3 is CSASKSGTGELFS. CDR3 coding DNA: TGCAGTGCTAGCAAGTCAGGCACCGGGGAGCTGTTTTCT.

The table lists this clonotype with many counts. The chain couples TRBV7-9 to TRBJ2-1, with TRBD1 as a possible D gene (5 bases). Germline CDR1 and CDR2: SEHNR and FQNEAQ (reference sequence). The CDR3 has 16 residues. V was shortened by 4 bases and J by 3 bases, with 16 bases between the two germline ends. The CDR3 nucleotides read TGTGCCAGCAGCTCAACAACCTTAGACAGCTACAATGAGCAGTTCTTC. As protein: CASSSTTLDSYNEQFF.

This clonotype was picked up many times. The chain employs TRBV2 and TRBJ1-1, with D uncertain. The length of the CDR3 is 11 residues. V shed 2 bases and J shed 7 bases, with 5 bases lying between them. Germline V gene sequence: CDR1 SNHLY, CDR2 FYNNEI. The CDR3 reads CASSEYNEAFF. The CDR3 bases are TGTGCCAGCAGTGAATACAATGAAGCTTTCTTT.